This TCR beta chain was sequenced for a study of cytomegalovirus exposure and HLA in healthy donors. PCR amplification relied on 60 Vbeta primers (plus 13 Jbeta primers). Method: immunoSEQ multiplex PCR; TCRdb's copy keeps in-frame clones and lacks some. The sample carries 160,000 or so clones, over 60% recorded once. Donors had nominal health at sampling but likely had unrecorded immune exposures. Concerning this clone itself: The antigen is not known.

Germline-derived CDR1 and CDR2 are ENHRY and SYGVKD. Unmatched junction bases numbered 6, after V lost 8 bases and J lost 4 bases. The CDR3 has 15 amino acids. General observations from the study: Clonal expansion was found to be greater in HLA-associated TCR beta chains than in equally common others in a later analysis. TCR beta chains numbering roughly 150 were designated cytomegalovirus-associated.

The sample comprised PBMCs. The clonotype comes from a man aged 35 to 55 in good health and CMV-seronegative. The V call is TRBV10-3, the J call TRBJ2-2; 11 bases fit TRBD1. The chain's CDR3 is CAIGGTGGSTGELFF. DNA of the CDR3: TGTGCCATCGGGGGGACAGGGGGGTCCACCGGGGAGCTGTTTTTT.